This T cell receptor (beta chain) comes out of a study of Graves' ophthalmopathy and Graves' hyperthyroidism. The study's findings and limits: Most expanded thyroid clonotypes above 0.001 frequency also appeared in blood. A model built from 13 signatures distinguished ophthalmopathy from stable hyperthyroidism with 87.88% sensitivity and approximately 82% specificity.

This clonotype showed up just once. Its antigen remains unknown. TCR beta CDR3 regions were amplified from RNA transcripts. The first round was an RT-PCR with HTBI primers, and the second round was a multiplex PCR. A single record per CDR3 protein comes from TCRdb applying MiXCR to the multiplex PCR reads. The sample has nearly 400,000 distinct CDR3 sequences, about 16% seen once; the top ten hold 1.6%. Clinicians diagnosed using symptoms, serum thyroxine, TRAb, thyroid ultrasound and orbital computed tomography. The PBMCs were taken from 10 ml of fresh peripheral blood. The J segment lost 4 bases and the V segment lost 11 bases, leaving 9 bases of the junction unmatched. This CDR3 has 13 amino acids. Germline V gene sequence: CDR1 MNHNS, CDR2 SASEGT.

The chain employs TRBV6-1 and TRBJ2-7; TRBD1 agrees at 9 bases. This TCR derives from a woman younger than 35 with Graves' ophthalmopathy. The specimen sequenced was peripheral blood. CDR3 protein: CAAPGQGSYEQYF. CDR3 sequence (DNA): TGTGCCGCCCCGGGACAGGGATCGTACGAGCAGTACTTC.